This is a list of T cell receptor beta chains from one sample in a study of tissue T cells after allogeneic stem cell transplantation. The assay was immunoSEQ multiplex PCR, and TCRdb's table has in-frame clones only and misses some. The repertoire holds over 4,500 clones, with 60% to 75% as singletons. The source material was tissue from the colon, sampled at autopsy. Receptors were obtained from a female donor older than 55 with lung cancer. Both conserved end residues are part of each CDR3. D genes are given only for firm matches. Only some rows state a clone size, as once, few, many or a class for expanded clones.

size	V	D	J	CDR3	DNA
once	TRBV30	NA	TRBJ1-1	CAWRGSGGLPEAFF	TGTGCCTGGAGGGGCAGCGGGGGGCTTCCTGAGGCTTTCTTT
NA	TRBV6-1	TRBD1	TRBJ1-1	CASSEGLGDRWENTEAFF	TGTGCCAGCAGTGAAGGTTTGGGGGACAGGTGGGAGAACACTGAAGCTTTCTTT
NA	TRBV5-1	NA	TRBJ2-5	CASSLIGAREETQYF	TGCGCCAGCAGCTTGATAGGCGCCAGAGAAGAGACCCAGTACTTC
NA	TRBV5-6	NA	TRBJ2-7	CASSGGLAAYEQYF	TGTGCCAGCAGCGGGGGACTTGCGGCCTACGAGCAGTACTTC
NA	TRBV4-1	NA	TRBJ2-1	CASSQGPVGIGEQFF	TGCGCCAGCAGCCAAGGCCCGGTGGGGATCGGGGAGCAGTTCTTC
NA	TRBV4-1	TRBD2	TRBJ2-1	CASSQEASGRLANEQFF	TGCGCCAGCAGCCAAGAAGCTAGCGGGAGGTTAGCCAATGAGCAGTTCTTC
NA	TRBV4-3	TRBD2	TRBJ2-3	CASSHPGSSGGLDTQYF	TGCGCCAGCAGCCACCCGGGGTCTAGCGGGGGGTTAGATACGCAGTATTTT
NA	TRBV20-1	TRBD1	TRBJ2-4	CSATQGNIQYF	TGCAGTGCTACACAGGGGAACATTCAGTACTTC
NA	TRBV5-1	NA	TRBJ2-1	CASSWGDEHNEQFF	TGCGCCAGCAGCTGGGGGGATGAGCACAATGAGCAGTTCTTC
large	TRBV19	NA	TRBJ1-5	CASSIAGGPYQPQHF	TGTGCCAGTAGTATCGCTGGGGGTCCCTATCAGCCCCAGCATTTT
NA	TRBV7-8	NA	TRBJ2-3	CASSLRRADTQYF	TGTGCCAGCAGCTTACGCAGGGCAGATACGCAGTATTTT
few	TRBV29-1	TRBD1	TRBJ2-2	CSVDGATQGLNTGELFF	TGCAGCGTTGATGGGGCCACACAGGGGTTAAACACCGGGGAGCTGTTTTTT
NA	TRBV14	TRBD1	TRBJ1-6	CASSYGQGYNSPLHF	TGTGCCAGCAGCTACGGACAGGGCTATAATTCACCCCTCCACTTT
NA	TRBV1	NA	TRBJ2-1	CTSSQGKGAGGFHNEQFF	TGCACCAGCAGCCAGGGAAAGGGAGCGGGGGGGTTTCACAATGAGCAGTTCTTC
NA	TRBV6-5	NA	TRBJ2-3	CASMFQPSADTQYF	TGTGCCAGCATGTTCCAGCCGAGCGCAGATACGCAGTATTTT